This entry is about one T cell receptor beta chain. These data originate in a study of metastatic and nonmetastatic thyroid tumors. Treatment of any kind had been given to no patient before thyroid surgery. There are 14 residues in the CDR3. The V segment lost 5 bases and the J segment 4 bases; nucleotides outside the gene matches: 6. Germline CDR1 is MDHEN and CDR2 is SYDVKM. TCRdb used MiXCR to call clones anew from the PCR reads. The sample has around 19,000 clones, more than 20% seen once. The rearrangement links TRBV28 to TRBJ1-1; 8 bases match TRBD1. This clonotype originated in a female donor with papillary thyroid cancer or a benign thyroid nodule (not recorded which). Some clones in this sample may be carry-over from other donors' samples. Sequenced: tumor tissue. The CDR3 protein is CASSETGEGTEAFF. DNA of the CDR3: TGTGCCAGCAGTGAGACAGGGGAGGGCACTGAAGCTTTCTTT.